The sample holds a few counts of the clone carrying this T cell receptor beta chain. The antigen is unknown. V was clipped by 0 bases and J by 0 bases, with 13 bases between them. CDR1 and CDR2 from the germline V gene are MGHDK and SYGVNS. The CDR3 runs to 17 residues. The data are from a study of T-cell memory formation after mild COVID-19. Points from the study as a whole: Second-wave clones peaking on day 37 lacked confirmed SARS-CoV-2 specificity.

TCRdb recomputed calls from the 5' RACE reads with MiXCR, one row per CDR3 protein. Here the sample spans about 320,000 distinct CDR3 sequences, 13% to 15% being singletons. Sequenced material: PBMCs or a T cell subset sorted from them (not recorded which). The V call is TRBV25-1, the J call TRBJ2-3, with D perhaps TRBD2 (6 bases). The source is a man aged 18 to 35 who had mild COVID-19 (a few samples of this study predate the infection). Cell type and time point are not known. CDR3 coding DNA: TGTGCCAGCAGTGAATATCGGGCGGGACCTAGCACAGATACGCAGTATTTT. It encodes CASSEYRAGPSTDTQYF.